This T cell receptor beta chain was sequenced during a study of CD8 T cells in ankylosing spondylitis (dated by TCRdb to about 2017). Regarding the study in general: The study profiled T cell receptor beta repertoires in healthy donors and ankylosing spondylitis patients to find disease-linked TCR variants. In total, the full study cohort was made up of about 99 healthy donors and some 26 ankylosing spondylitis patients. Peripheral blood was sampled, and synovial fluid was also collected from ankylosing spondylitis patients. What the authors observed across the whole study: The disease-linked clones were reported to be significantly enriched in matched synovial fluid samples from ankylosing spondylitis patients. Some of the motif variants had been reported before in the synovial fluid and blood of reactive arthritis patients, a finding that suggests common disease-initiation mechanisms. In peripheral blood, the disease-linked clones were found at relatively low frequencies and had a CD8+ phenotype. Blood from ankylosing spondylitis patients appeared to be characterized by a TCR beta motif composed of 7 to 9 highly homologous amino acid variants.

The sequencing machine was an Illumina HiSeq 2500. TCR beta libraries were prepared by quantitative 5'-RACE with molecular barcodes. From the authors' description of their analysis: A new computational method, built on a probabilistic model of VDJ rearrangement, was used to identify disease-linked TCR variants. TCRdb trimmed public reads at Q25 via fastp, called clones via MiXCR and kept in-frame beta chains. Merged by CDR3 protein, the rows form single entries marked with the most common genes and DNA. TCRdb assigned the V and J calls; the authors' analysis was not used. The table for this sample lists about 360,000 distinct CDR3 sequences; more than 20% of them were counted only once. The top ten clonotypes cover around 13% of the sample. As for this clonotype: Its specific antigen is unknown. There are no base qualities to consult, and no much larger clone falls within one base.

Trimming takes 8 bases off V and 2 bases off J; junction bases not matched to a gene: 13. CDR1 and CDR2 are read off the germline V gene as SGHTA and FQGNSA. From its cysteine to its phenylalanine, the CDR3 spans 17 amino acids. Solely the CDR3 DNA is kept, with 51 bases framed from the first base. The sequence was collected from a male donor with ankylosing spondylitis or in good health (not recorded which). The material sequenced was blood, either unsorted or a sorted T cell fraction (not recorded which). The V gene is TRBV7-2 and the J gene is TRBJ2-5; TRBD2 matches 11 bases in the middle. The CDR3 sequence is CASRGTSGLSPQETQYF. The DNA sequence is TGTGCCAGCCGCGGGACTAGCGGCCTTTCTCCGCAAGAGACCCAGTACTTC.